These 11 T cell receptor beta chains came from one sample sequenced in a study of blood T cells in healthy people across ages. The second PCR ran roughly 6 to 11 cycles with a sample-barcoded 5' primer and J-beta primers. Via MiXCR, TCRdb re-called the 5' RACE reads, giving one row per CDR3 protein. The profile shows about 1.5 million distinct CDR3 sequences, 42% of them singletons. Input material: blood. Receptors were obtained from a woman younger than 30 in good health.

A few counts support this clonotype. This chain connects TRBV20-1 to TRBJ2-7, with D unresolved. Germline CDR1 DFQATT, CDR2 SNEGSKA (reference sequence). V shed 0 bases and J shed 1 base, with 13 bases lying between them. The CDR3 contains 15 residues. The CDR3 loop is CSARDGRSLSYEQYF. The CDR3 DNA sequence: TGCAGTGCTAGAGATGGGCGGTCCCTATCCTACGAGCAGTACTTC.

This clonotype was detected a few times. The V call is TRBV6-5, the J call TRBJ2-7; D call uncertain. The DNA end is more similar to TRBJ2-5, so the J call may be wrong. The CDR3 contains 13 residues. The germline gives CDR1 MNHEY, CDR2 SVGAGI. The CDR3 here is CASGMRSVETQYF. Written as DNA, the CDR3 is TGTGCCAGTGGGATGCGGAGTGTGGAGACCCAGTACTTC.

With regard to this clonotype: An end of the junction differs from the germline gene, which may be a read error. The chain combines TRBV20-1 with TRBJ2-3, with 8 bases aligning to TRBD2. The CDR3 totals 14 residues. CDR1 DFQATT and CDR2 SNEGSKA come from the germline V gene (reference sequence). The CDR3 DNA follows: TGCAGTGTTAGACAGCGGGGGAGCACAGATACGCAGTATTTT. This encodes CSVRQRGSTDTQYF.

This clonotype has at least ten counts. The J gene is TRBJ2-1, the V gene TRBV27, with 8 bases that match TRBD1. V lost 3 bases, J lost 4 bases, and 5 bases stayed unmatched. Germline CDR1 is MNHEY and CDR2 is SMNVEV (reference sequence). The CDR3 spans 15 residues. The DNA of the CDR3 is TGTGCCAGCAGTTTCGGGACAGGTTCTTACAATGAGCAGTTCTTC. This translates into CASSFGTGSYNEQFF.

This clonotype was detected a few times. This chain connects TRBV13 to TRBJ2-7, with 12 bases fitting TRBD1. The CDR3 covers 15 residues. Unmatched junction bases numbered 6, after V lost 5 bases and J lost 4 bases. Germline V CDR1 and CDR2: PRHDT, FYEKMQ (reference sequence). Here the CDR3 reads CASSGPGQGAYEQYF. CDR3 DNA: TGTGCCAGCAGCGGACCGGGACAGGGGGCTTACGAGCAGTACTTC.

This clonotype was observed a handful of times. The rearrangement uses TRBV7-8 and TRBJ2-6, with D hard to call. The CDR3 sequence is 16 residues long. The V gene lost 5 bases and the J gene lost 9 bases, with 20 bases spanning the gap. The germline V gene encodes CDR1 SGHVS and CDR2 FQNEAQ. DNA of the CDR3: TGTGCCAGCAGCGTCACCACAGTGCCTGTTATCAACGTCCTGACTTTC. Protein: CASSVTTVPVINVLTF.

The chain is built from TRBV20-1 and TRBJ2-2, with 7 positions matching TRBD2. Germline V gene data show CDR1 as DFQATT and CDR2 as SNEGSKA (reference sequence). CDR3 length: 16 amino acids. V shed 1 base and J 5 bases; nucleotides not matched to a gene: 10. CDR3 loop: CSARGTSARTTGELFF. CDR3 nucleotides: TGCAGTGCTAGAGGAACTAGCGCTCGAACAACCGGGGAGCTGTTTTTT.

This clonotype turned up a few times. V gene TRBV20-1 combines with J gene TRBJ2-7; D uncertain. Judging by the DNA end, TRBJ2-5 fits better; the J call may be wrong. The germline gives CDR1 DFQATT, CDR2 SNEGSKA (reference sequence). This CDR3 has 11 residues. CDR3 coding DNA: TGCAGTGCTAGGAAGTCAGAGACCCAGTACTTC. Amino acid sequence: CSARKSETQYF.

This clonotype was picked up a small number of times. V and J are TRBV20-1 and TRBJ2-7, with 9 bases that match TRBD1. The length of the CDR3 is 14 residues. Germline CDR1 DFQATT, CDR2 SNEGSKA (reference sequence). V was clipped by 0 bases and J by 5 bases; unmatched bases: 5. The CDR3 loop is CSARDRDRAHEQYF. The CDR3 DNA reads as TGCAGTGCTAGAGATCGGGACAGGGCCCACGAGCAGTACTTC.

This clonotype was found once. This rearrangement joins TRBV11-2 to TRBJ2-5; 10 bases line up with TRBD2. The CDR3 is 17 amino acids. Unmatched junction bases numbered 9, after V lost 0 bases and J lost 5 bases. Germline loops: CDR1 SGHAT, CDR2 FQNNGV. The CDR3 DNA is TGTGCCAGCAGCTTAGACCGTACTAGCGGGGCCCGGGAGACCCAGTACTTC. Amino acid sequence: CASSLDRTSGARETQYF.

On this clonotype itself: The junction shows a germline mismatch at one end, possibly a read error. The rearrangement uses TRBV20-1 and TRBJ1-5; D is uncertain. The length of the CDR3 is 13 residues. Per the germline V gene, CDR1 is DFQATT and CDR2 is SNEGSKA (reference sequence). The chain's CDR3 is CSARPDRNRPQHF. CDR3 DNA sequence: TGCAGTGCTAGACCTGACCGAAATCGGCCCCAGCATTTT.